The clone carrying this T cell receptor (beta chain) was detected only a few times. This entry belongs to a study of molecular identifiers for immune sequencing clone quantification. TCRdb reprocessed the PCR reads with MiXCR, giving one entry per CDR3 protein. The sample has roughly 320,000 distinct CDR3 sequences; roughly a quarter are singletons. Trimming stripped 0 bases from V and 4 bases from J, with 8 bases between. CDR1 SGHDN and CDR2 FVKESK come from the germline V gene. CDR3 length equals 14 residues. The chain recombines TRBV14 with TRBJ2-3; D not certain. The sample was naive CD8+ T cells from blood, with Jurkat cell RNA spiked in. Subset denoted: FACS-sorted CD8+CD4-CCR7+CD45RA+ naive T cells. The clonotype was recovered from a human donor in good health. Some libraries in this study had Jurkat cell RNA spiked in. CDR3 bases: TGTGCCAGCAGCCAAGATAAGAGATCAGATACGCAGTATTTT. Its protein product is CASSQDKRSDTQYF.